The entry that follows covers one T cell receptor beta chain sequence. Its antigen is still unknown. No per-base quality is available; no much larger clone lies one base away. CDR1 and CDR2, per the germline V gene (reference sequence), are MNHEY and SMNVEV. From its cysteine to its phenylalanine, the CDR3 spans 14 amino acids. The sequence is cut down to CDR3 DNA, 42 bases in frame from base 1. V gives up 2 bases and J gives up 2 bases, and the segment between their germline ends measures 10 bases. This sample was taken from a study of shared clonotypes between healthy human individuals (dated by TCRdb to 2018 to 2020). General notes on the study: The cohort included three men and a couple of women between 18 and 49 years of age. Per donor, three plates each were used for CD4 naive and CD4 memory, two for CD8 naive, and one for CD8 memory. Blood TCR repertoires of five healthy adults were deeply sequenced to estimate repertoire size and the extent of clonotype sharing between individuals. To increase sequencing depth and limit assay-specific biases, TCR repertoire library preparation and sequencing were carried out by different laboratories using diverse techniques. Per donor, leukapheresis produced somewhere between about 0.85 and 9.5 billion PBMCs. General findings and caveats noted by the study authors: The genetic and exposure-history diversity represented was limited by the small number of donors. Pairwise subsampling indicated that sequencing depth was expected to affect the degree of clonotype sharing among donors. Naive subsets generally had larger estimated clonotype richness than memory subsets. Rarefaction of sorted-subset datasets indicated incomplete sequencing despite the large sequencing depth. Compared with non-shared clonotypes, the clonotypes found in all four sorted-subset donors had higher generation probabilities. When several donors were compared, the shared fraction of clonotypes was roughly 4.8% for naive CD4, 3% to 4% for naive CD8, roughly 2.5% for memory CD4, and less than 0.45% for memory CD8. Sampling was restricted to blood, and TCR repertoires in tissues likely differ from the TCR repertoires found in blood.

Donors were healthy HIV-negative adults with no recently reported acute infections or vaccinations. Every donor was a Caucasian adult living in Nashville, Tennessee, USA. CD4+ T cells were enriched by magnetic negative selection; naive cells were then positively selected on CD45RA, and the negative fraction formed the memory subset. After blood collection by leukapheresis, PBMCs were isolated using Ficoll-Histopaque density gradient centrifugation and then cryopreserved in the vapor phase of liquid nitrogen. Purity and quantity of every magnetically sorted T cell population were checked by analytical flow cytometry. Each sorted fraction had its genomic DNA isolated and then quantified by UV absorbance on a Nanodrop 2000c. TCR CDR3 regions were amplified from genomic DNA by multiplex PCR using the deep immunoSEQ assay. For each cell subset, the extracted genomic DNA was distributed evenly across all wells of several immunoSEQ 96-well plates, and each plate served as one replicate. For sorted subsets, 150 to 250 ng of genomic DNA, equivalent to around 30,000 T cell genomes, went into each replicate PCR. Purified libraries were quantified with a Qubit 3.0 fluorometer, sized on a Bioanalyzer 2100, and re-quantified with the KAPA Library Quantification kit. Each immunoSEQ 96-well plate was sequenced on its own single-read 150-cycle Illumina NextSeq 550 flow cell. The published analysis was carried out like this. Because only junctional sequences without quality scores were contained in the immunoSEQ output, filtering matching that applied to full-length reads could not be performed. To assign V/J genes and CDR3, sequences were annotated using PyIR, a Python wrapper for IgBLAST v1.9, with IMGT germline references. Reads with weak V/J assignments (E-value above 1e-6), missing CDR3, stop codons, out-of-frame junctions, or ambiguous translated residues were removed. V3J clonotypes were defined by identical inferred V gene, J gene, and CDR3 amino acid sequence. To compute the percentage overlap between repertoires, the number of shared unique clonotypes was divided by the size of the smaller repertoire. Richness of each repertoire was evaluated using RTK rarefaction, the Chao1 estimator, and Recon v2.1 estimates of unobserved clonotypes. Generation probabilities were computed with OLGA for all TCRbeta clonotypes obtained by the gDNA method from a few donors. TCRdb took over this immuneACCESS table, retaining in-frame rearrangements with V and J assigned. Such tables are incomplete; in checked studies, under half of the missing clones stem from an unresolved V gene, and the remainder is unexplained. V, J and clone size were drawn from that table, and D and trimming were deduced from the DNA. Counted in this sample were 2 million to 2.5 million clones; around 95% of them appeared once. The ten most abundant clones make up around 0.13% of the sample.

Material: naive CD4+ T cells sorted from blood. The sample's cell subset or site label is to be understood as: CD45RA+ positively selected. The rearranged segments are TRBV27 and TRBJ2-7; a tentative D call is TRBD1 (6 bases match). This TCR was sampled from a man younger than 35 in good health. The CDR3 reads CASSLIAGAYEQYF. In nucleotide form, the sequence is TGTGCCAGCAGTTTAATAGCAGGGGCCTACGAGCAGTACTTC.